The 3 T cell receptor beta chains below were found in one sample sequenced in a study of cytomegalovirus exposure and HLA in healthy donors. The PCR had 60 Vbeta and 13 Jbeta primers. The repertoire was sequenced with immunoSEQ multiplex PCR; TCRdb's copy has only in-frame clones and lacks some. This sample has more than 95,000 clones; 60% to 80% occur once, and the top ten carry 2.5% to 3.5%. What was sequenced was PBMCs. These receptors all come from a man aged 55 to 70 in good health and CMV-seronegative.

The CDR3 spells CSPQGDLNTEAFF. CDR3 DNA: TGCAGCCCCCAGGGGGACCTGAACACTGAAGCTTTCTTT. The rearrangement joins TRBV29-1 to TRBJ1-1, with TRBD1 matching over 7 bases. The CDR3 sequence is 13 residues long. Germline trimming cut 8 bases from V and 0 bases from J; bases unmatched to any gene: 6. Germline V gives CDR1 SQVTM, CDR2 ANQGSEA.

This clone was counted only a few times. This chain joins TRBV11-1 and TRBJ1-3; D gene uncertain. CDR1 and CDR2 (germline): SGHAT, FQDESV (reference sequence). The CDR3 sequence is 14 residues long. With 4 bases removed from V and 3 bases from J, the gap between germline ends came to 10 bases. CDR3 nucleotides: TGTGCCAGCAGCTCCACCCGCAGTGGAAACACCATATATTTT. Amino acid sequence: CASSSTRSGNTIYF.

This clone was detected only a few times. The chain employs TRBV18 and TRBJ1-5; 7 bases map to TRBD1. CDR1 KGHSH and CDR2 LQKENI come from the germline V gene. The CDR3 length is 16 residues. The ends lost 4 bases at V and 4 bases at J; junction bases unmatched: 10. CDR3 sequence (DNA): TGTGCCAGCTCACTCAATCCGGGACAGAATAATCAGCCCCAGCATTTT. It is translated as CASSLNPGQNNQPQHF.